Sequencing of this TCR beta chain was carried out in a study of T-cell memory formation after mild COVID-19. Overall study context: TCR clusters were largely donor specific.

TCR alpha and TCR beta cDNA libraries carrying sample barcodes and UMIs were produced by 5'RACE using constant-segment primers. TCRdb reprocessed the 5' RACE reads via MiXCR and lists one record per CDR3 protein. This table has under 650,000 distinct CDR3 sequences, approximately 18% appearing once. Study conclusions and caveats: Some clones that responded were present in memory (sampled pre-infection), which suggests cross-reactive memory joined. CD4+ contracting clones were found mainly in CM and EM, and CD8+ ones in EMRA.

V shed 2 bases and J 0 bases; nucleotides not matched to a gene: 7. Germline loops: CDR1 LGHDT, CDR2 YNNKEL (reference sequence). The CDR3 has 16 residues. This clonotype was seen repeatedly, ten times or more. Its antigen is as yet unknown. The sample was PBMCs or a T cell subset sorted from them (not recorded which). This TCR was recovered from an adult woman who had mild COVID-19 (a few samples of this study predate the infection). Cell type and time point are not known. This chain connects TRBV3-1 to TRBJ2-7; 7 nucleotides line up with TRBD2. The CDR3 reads CASSQNGRLSSYEQYF. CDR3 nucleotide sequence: TGTGCCAGCAGCCAAAACGGGAGGCTGAGCTCCTACGAGCAGTACTTC.